The T cell receptor beta chain described here comes from a study of radiation and T cells in renal cell carcinoma. Indicated treatment: treatment-naive control, cytoreductive nephrectomy. CDR3 length: 13 amino acids. The V end lost 6 bases, the J end lost 3 bases, and 9 bases lay between the germline ends. The germline CDR1 and CDR2 sequences are LNHDA and SQIVND (reference sequence). This clone was counted only a few times. Libraries were prepared by immunoSEQ multiplex PCR; TCRdb keeps only in-frame clonotypes and omits some of them. The sample carries about 24,000 clones, roughly 60% recorded once.

The sample here was tumor tissue, taken from a patient whose treatment was nephrectomy without radiotherapy. The sequence came from a man aged 35 to 55 with renal cell carcinoma. V and J are TRBV19 and TRBJ1-5, with D unclear. This CDR3 reads CASRDGLNQPQHF. CDR3 bases: TGTGCCAGTAGGGACGGACTCAATCAGCCCCAGCATTTT.